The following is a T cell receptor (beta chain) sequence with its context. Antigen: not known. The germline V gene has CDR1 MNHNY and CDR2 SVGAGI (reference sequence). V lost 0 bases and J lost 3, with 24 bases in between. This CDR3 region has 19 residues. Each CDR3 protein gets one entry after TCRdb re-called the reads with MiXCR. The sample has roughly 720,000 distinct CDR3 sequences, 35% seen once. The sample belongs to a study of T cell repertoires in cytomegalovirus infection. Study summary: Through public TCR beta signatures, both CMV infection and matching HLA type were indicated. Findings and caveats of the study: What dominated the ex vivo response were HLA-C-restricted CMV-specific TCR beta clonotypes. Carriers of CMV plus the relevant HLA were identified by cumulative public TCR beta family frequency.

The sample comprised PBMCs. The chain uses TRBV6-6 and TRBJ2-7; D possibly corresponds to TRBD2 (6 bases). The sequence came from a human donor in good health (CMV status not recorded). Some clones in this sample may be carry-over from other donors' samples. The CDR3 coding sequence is TGTGCCAGCAGTTACTCGACTCTCTCGGGCGCGGGACTCCGCTACGAGCAGTACTTC. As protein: CASSYSTLSGAGLRYEQYF.